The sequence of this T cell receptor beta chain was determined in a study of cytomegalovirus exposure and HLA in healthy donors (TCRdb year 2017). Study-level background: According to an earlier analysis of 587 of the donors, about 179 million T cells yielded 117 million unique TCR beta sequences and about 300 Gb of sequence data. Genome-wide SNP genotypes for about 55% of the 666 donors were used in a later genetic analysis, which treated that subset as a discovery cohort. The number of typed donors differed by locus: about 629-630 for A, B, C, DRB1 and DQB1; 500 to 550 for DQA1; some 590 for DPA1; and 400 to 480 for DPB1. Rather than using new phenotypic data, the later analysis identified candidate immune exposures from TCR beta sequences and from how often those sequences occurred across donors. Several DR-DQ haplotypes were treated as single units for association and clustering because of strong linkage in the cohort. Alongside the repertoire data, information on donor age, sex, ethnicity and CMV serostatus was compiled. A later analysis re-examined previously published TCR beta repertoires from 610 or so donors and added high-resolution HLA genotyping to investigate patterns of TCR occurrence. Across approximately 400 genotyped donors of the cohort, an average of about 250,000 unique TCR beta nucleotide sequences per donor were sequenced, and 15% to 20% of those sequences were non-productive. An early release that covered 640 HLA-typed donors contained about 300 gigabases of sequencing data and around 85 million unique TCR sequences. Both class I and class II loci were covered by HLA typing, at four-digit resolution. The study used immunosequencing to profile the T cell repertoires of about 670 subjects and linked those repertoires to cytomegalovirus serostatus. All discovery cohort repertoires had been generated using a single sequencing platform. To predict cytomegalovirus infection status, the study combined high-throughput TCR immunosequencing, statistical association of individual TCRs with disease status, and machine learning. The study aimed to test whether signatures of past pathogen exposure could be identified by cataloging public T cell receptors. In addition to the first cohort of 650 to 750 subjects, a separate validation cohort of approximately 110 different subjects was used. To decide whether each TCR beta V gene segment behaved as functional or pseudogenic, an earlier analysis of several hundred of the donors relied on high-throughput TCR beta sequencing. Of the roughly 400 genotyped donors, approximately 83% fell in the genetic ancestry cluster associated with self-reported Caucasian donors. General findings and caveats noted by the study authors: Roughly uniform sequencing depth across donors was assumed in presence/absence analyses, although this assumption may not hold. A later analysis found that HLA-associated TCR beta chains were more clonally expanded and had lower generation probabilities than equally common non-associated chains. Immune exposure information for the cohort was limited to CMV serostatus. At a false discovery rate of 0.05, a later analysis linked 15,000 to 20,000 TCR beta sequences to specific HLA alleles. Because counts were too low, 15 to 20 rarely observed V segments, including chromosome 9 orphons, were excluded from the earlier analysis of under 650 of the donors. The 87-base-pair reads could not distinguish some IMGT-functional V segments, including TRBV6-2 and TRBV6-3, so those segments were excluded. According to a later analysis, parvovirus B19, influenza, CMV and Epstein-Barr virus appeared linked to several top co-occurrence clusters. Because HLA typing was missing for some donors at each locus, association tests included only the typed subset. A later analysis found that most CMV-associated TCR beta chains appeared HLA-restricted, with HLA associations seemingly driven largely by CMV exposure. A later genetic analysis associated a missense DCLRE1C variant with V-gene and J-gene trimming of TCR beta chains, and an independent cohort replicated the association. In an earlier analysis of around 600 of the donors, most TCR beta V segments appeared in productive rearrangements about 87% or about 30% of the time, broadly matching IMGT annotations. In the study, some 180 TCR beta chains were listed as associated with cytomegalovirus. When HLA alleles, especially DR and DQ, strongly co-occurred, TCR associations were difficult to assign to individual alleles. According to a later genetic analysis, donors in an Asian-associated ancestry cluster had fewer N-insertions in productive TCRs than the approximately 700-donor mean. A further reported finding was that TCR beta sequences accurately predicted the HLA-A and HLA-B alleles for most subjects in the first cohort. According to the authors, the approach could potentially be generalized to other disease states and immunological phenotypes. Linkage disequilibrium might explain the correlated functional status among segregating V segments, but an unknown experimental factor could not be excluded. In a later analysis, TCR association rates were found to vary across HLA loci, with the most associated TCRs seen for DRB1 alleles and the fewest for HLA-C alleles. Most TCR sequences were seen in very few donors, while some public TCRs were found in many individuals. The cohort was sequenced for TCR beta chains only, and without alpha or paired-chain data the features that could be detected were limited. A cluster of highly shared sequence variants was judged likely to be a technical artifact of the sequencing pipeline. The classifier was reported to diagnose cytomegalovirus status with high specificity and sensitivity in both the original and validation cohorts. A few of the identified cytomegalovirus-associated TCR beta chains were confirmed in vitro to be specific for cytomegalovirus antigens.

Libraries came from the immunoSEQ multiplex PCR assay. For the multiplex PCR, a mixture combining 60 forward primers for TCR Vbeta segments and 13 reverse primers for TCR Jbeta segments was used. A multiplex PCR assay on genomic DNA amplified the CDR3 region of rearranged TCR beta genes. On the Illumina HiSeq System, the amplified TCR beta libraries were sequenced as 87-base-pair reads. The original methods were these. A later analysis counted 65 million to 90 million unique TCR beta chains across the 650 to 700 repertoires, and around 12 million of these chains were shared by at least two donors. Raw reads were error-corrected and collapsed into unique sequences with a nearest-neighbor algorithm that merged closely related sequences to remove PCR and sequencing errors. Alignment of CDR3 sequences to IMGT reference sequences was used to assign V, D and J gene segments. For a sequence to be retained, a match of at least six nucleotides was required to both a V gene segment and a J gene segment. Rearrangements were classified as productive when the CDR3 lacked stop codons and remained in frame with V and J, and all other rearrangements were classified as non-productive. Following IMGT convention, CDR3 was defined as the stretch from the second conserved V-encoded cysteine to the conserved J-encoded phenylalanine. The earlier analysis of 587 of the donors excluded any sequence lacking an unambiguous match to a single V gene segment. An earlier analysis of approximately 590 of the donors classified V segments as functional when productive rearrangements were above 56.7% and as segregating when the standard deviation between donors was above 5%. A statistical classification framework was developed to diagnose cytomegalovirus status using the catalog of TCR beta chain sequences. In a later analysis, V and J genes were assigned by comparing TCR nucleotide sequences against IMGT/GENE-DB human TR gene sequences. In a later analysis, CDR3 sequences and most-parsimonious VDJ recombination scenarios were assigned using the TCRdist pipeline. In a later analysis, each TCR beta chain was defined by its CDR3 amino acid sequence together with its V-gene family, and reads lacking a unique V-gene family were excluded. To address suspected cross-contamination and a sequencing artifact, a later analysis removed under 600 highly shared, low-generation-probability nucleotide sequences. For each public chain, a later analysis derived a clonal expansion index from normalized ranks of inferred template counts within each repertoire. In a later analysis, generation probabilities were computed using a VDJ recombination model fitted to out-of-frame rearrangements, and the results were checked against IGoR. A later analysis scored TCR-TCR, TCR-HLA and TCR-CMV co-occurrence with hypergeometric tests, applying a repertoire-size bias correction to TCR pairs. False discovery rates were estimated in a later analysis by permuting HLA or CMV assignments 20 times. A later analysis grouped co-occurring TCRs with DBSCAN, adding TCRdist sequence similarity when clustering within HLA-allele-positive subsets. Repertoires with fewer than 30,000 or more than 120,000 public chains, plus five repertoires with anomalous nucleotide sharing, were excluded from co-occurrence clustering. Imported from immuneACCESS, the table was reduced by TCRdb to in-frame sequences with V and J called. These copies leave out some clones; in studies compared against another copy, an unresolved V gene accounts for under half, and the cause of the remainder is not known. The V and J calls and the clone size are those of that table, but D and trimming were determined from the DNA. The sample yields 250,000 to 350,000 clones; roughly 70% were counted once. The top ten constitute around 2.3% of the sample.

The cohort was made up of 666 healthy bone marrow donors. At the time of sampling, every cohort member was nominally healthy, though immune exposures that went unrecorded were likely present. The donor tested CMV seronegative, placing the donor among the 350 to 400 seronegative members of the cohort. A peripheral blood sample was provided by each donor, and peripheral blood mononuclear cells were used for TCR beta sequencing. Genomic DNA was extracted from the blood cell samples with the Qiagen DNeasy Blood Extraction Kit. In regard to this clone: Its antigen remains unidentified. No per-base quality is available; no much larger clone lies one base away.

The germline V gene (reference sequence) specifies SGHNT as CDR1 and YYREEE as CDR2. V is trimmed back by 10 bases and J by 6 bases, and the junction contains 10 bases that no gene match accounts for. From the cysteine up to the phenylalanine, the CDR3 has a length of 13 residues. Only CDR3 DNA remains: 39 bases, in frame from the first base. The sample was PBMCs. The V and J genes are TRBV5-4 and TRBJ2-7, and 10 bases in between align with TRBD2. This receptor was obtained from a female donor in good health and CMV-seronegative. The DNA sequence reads TGTGCCGTGGGTCTAGCGGGAGCTCTCGAGCAGTACTTC. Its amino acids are CAVGLAGALEQYF. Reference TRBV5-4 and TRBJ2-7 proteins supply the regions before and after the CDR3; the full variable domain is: ETGVTQSPTHLIKTRGQQVTLRCSSQSGHNTVSWYQQALGQGPQFIFQYYREEENGRGNFPPRFSGLQFPNYSSELNVNALELDDSALYLCAVGLAGALEQYFGPGTRLTVT.